The T cell receptor beta chain under discussion was sequenced for a study of blood T cell repertoires in COVID-19. Across the whole study: Acute-phase and convalescent COVID-19 samples originated in the United States, Italy and Spain. PBMCs, B-cell-depleted T cells, or T cells provided the cDNA or gDNA that made up the material.

The V gene's germline CDR1 is MNHEY and CDR2 SMNVEV (reference sequence). With V trimmed by 7 bases and J by 2 bases, 9 bases remained unmatched. This CDR3 comprises 15 residues. Original processing methods: Nucleated cell number was recorded as an estimate derived from reference gene primer amplification. Libraries were prepared by immunoSEQ multiplex PCR; TCRdb keeps only in-frame clonotypes and omits some of them. Clone size and the V and J calls come from that table; the DNA yielded D and trimming. The sample carries around 100,000 clones, about 80% recorded once. This chain joins TRBV27 and TRBJ2-3, with TRBD2 identical over 7 bases. This receptor was obtained from a human donor in a cohort sampled during active COVID-19. The sequenced material came from peripheral blood. The CDR3 nucleotides read TGTGCCAGCAAGTACCTAAGCGGGGACACAGATACGCAGTATTTT. Translating gives CASKYLSGDTDTQYF.